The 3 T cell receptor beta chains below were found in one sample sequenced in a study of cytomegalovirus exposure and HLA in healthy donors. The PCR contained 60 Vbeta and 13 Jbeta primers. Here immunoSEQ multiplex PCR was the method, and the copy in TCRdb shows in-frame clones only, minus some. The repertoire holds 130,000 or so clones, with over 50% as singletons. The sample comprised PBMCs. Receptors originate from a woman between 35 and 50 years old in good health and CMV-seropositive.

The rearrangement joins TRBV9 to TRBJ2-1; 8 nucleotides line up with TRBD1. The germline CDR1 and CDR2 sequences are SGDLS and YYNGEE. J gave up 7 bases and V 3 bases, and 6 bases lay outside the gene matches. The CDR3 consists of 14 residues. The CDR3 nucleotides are TGTGCCAGCAGCGACCCAGGGGGCCCGAATGAGCAGTTCTTC. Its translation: CASSDPGGPNEQFF. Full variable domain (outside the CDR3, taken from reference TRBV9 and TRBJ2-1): DSGVTQTPKHLITATGQRVTLRCSPRSGDLSVYWYQQSLDQGLQFLIQYYNGEERAKGNILERFSAQQFPDLHSELNLSSLELGDSALYFCASSDPGGPNEQFFGPGTRLTVL.

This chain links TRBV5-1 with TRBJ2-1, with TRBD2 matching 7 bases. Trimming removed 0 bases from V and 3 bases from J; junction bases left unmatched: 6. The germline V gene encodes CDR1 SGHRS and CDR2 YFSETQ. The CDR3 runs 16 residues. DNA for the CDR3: TGCGCCAGCAGCTTGGTACCTAGCGGTGACTACAATGAGCAGTTCTTC. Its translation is CASSLVPSGDYNEQFF.

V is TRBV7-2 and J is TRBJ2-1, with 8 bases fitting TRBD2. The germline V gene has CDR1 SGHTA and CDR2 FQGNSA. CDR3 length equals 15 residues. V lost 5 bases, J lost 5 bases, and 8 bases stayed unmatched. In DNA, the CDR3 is TGTGCCAGCAGCGTCGGTAGCGGGAATCACAATGAGCAGTTCTTC. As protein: CASSVGSGNHNEQFF. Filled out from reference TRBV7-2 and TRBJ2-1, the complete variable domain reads GAGVSQSPSNKVTEKGKDVELRCDPISGHTALYWYRQSLGQGLEFLIYFQGNSAPDKSGLPSDRFSAERTGGSVSTLTIQRTQQEDSAVYLCASSVGSGNHNEQFFGPGTRLTVL.